This T cell receptor beta chain was captured by sequencing in a study of T cell repertoires in cytomegalovirus infection (dated by TCRdb to about 2019). For context, the study as a whole: Donor HLA type was relevant to the analysis, as public TCR beta signatures indicated carriage of CMV infection together with the matching HLA type.

This clonotype was observed many times. What antigen it recognizes has not been identified. No quality values exist for individual bases; no much larger clone is one base distant. For sequencing, an Illumina HiSeq 1500 was employed. In-frame beta chains were kept once TCRdb had trimmed the public reads at Q25 with fastp and called clones with MiXCR. Entries that share a CDR3 protein sequence are merged under the most common genes and DNA. The sample data list about 680,000 distinct CDR3 sequences, and 24% of these were observed just once. Of the sample, 8% is held by the ten largest clones. CDR3 length: 15 amino acids, cysteine to phenylalanine. Only the CDR3 DNA stays, 45 bases, in frame from base 1. V loses 1 base, J loses 2 bases, and the germline ends lie 9 bases apart. CDR1 is given as SGHTA and CDR2 as FQGNSA, both from the germline V gene. Beyond this particular receptor, the publication reports: The ex vivo response was dominated by HLA-C-restricted CMV-specific TCR beta clonotypes, and the single most frequent clonotype in two of eight donors was supplied by these HLA-C-restricted clonotypes. Cumulative frequency of public TCR beta family members discriminated carriers of CMV infection plus the relevant HLA type in this cohort and an independent 352-donor cohort.

The sample consisted of CD8+ T cells from PBMCs. The sequence derives from a human donor in good health (CMV status not recorded). Some clones in this sample may be carry-over from other donors' samples. The V gene is TRBV7-2 and the J gene is TRBJ1-5, with an unclear D gene assignment. The CDR3: CASSLGVGGNQPQHF. The nucleotide sequence reads TGTGCCAGCAGCTTAGGGGTCGGGGGCAATCAGCCCCAGCATTTT.